The 10 T cell receptor beta chains in this list originate from one sample, sequenced in a study of T-cell reconstitution after alpha-beta-depleted transplantation in children. TCRbeta library preparation incorporated unique molecular identifiers. MiXCR, applied by TCRdb to the PCR reads, yields one record per CDR3 protein. Among about 640,000 distinct CDR3 sequences listed, over 10% were seen once. This material consisted of PBMCs, mostly from graft donor cells, taken 360 days after TCRalphabeta/CD19-depleted stem cell transplant. The receptors stem from a male patient younger than 18 who had a stem cell transplant for acute myeloid leukemia, so the T cells may come from the graft donor.

This clonotype was seen only a few times. The J gene is TRBJ2-1, the V gene TRBV20-1; D gene uncertain. CDR1 DFQATT and CDR2 SNEGSKA come from the germline V gene (reference sequence). The length of the CDR3 is 14 residues. Between the trimmed V and J ends, which lost 8 bases and 0 bases, there was a span of 14 bases. DNA for the CDR3: TGCAGTCTGCTCCGATCCAGCTCCTACAATGAGCAGTTCTTC. Amino acid sequence: CSLLRSSSYNEQFF.

The gene calls are TRBV5-1 and TRBJ2-2, with TRBD2 matching 14 bases. The CDR3 extends over 16 amino acids. The J segment lost 1 base and the V segment lost 7 bases, leaving 3 bases of the junction unmatched. CDR1 is SGHRS and CDR2 is YFSETQ in the germline V gene. CDR3 sequence (DNA): TGCGCCAGCGGACTAGCGGGAGGACAGAACACCGGGGAGCTGTTTTTT. Its translation is CASGLAGGQNTGELFF.

The gene calls are TRBV29-1 and TRBJ2-1, with D possibly being TRBD1 or TRBD2 (5 bases each). The CDR3 is 16 amino acids. The germline V gene encodes CDR1 SQVTM and CDR2 ANQGSEA. V was cut by 5 bases and J by 6 bases, with 23 bases left in between. CDR3 residues: CSVNLAQGSGVNEQFF. In nucleotides, the CDR3 is TGCAGCGTTAATTTGGCCCAGGGTTCCGGGGTCAATGAGCAGTTCTTC.

This chain uses TRBV11-2 with TRBJ2-7; TRBD2 might be the D (6 bases). The CDR3 loop spans 17 amino acids. Germline CDR1 SGHAT, CDR2 FQNNGV. V gave up 4 bases and J gave up 2 bases, with 21 bases separating them. CDR3 DNA sequence: TGTGCCAGCAGCTCCCTTAGGGGCCTAGCGTTCCCCTACGAGCAGTACTTC. It is translated as CASSSLRGLAFPYEQYF.

DNA for the CDR3: TGTGCCAGCAGCTATGGAGGTGGACTAGCCGACGAGCAGTACTTC. Its translation is CASSYGGGLADEQYF. The chain combines TRBV7-6 with TRBJ2-7; TRBD2 agrees at 8 bases. Germline V gives CDR1 SGHVS, CDR2 FNYEAQ. V gave up 4 bases and J gave up 5 bases; unmatched junction bases: 10. The CDR3 runs to 15 residues.

The table lists this clonotype with many counts. The V and J genes are TRBV28 and TRBJ2-4, with a tentative D call TRBD1 (6 bases). The ends were cut back, 4 bases at V and 1 base at J, with 11 bases in the middle. The germline gives CDR1 MDHEN, CDR2 SYDVKM. The CDR3 extends over 15 amino acids. DNA for the CDR3: TGTGCCAGCAGTTCCCCTCAGGGGGCCAAAAACATTCAGTACTTC. Translating gives CASSSPQGAKNIQYF.

This clonotype was seen only a few times. The V and J genes are TRBV18 and TRBJ2-1; 7 positions match TRBD1. The germline CDR1 and CDR2 sequences are KGHSH and LQKENI. This CDR3 contains 15 residues. Losses at the gene ends were 3 bases for V and 6 bases for J; bases not matched to a gene: 8. CDR3 protein: CASSPRQGVGNEQFF. CDR3 DNA sequence: TGTGCCAGCTCACCCAGACAGGGAGTAGGCAATGAGCAGTTCTTC. Filled out from reference TRBV18 and TRBJ2-1, the complete variable domain reads NAGVMQNPRHLVRRRGQEARLRCSPMKGHSHVYWYRQLPEEGLKFMVYLQKENIIDESGMPKERFSAEFPKEGPSILRIQQVVRGDSAAYFCASSPRQGVGNEQFFGPGTRLTVL.

The chain employs TRBV7-9 and TRBJ2-5; D not certain. V lost 7 bases, J lost 1 base, and 10 bases lay in between. Germline CDR1 SEHNR, CDR2 FQNEAQ (reference sequence). CDR3 size: 13 residues. CDR3 in DNA: TGTGCCAGCAAACGGACGGCCCAAGAGACCCAGTACTTC. Amino acids: CASKRTAQETQYF.

The V call is TRBV24-1, the J call TRBJ2-5; 8 nucleotides match TRBD1. The germline gives CDR1 KGHDR, CDR2 SFDVKD. The CDR3 spans 14 residues. The ends lost 9 bases at V and 2 bases at J; junction bases unmatched: 7. The CDR3 nucleotides are TGTGCCACCTCCACGGGGACAGGTCAAGAGACCCAGTACTTC. It is translated as CATSTGTGQETQYF.

This clonotype came up a few times. This sequence joins TRBV7-9 and TRBJ1-4, with 8 positions matching TRBD1. V was clipped by 4 bases and J by 1 base; unmatched bases: 2. CDR1 is SEHNR, CDR2 FQNEAQ, per germline (reference sequence). The CDR3 contains 15 residues. CDR3 protein: CASSSQGGTNEKLFF. In DNA form, the CDR3 reads TGTGCCAGCAGCTCACAGGGGGGAACTAATGAAAAACTGTTTTTT.